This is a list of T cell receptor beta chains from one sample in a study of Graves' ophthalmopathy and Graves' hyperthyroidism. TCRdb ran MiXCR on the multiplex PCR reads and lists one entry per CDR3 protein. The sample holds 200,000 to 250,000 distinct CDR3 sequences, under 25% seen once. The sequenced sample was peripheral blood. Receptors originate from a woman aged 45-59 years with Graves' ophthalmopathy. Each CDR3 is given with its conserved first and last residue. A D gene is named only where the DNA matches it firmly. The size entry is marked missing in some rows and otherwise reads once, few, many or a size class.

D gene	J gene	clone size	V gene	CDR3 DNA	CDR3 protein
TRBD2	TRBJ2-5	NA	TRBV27	TGTGCCAGCAGCCGGGGGACTAGCGGGAGAGGACAGACCCAGTACTTC	CASSRGTSGRGQTQYF
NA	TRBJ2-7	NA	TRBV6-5	TGTGCCAGCAGTTACTCTGAGGGGAGAGGGATCTACGAGCAGTACTTC	CASSYSEGRGIYEQYF
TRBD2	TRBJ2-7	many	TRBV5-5	TGTGCCAGCAGCTTGTACGTGGGAGGGTCCTACGAGCAGTACTTC	CASSLYVGGSYEQYF
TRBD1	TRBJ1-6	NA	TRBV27	TGTGCCAGCAGTTCCCCCGGGACAGGGAAAGGTTCACCCCTCCACTTT	CASSSPGTGKGSPLHF
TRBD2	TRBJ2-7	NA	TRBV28	TGTGCCAGCACCCTAGGACTAGCGGGAGAGGGCGAGCAGTACTTC	CASTLGLAGEGEQYF
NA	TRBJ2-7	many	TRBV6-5	TGTGCCAGCAGTTACTCAGTAGGCTACGAGCAGTACTTC	CASSYSVGYEQYF
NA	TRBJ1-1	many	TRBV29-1	TGCAGCGTTTGGAACATGAACACTGAAGCTTTCTTT	CSVWNMNTEAFF
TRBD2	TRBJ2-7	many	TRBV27	TGTGCCAGCAGTTTCGGCCTAGCGGGAACCTACGAGCAGTACTTC	CASSFGLAGTYEQYF
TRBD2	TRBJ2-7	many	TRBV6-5	TGTGCCAGCAGTCGCGGAGCGGGAGGCCCCACCGAGCAGTACTTC	CASSRGAGGPTEQYF
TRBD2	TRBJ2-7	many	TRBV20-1	TGCAGTGCTAGCCCCGGGAGGGGGTACGAGCAGTACTTC	CSASPGRGYEQYF
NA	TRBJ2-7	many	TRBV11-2	TGTGCCAGCAGCTTAGAAAGTGGGTACTCTGGTTTGGAGCAGTACTTC	CASSLESGYSGLEQYF
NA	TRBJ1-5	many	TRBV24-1	TGTGCCACCAGTGACAAAGGTTCAGCCCAGCATTTT	CATSDKGSAQHF
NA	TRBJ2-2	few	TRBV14	TGTGCCAGCAGCCATGACCAGGGGAACACCGGGGAGCTGTTTTTT	CASSHDQGNTGELFF
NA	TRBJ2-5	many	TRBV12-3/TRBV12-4	TGTGCCAGCAGTCCTGATTGGGTGACCCAGTACTTC	CASSPDWVTQYF
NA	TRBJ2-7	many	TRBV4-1	TGCGCCAGCAGCCAATCCACAGGGCTCCCCTACGAGCAGTACTTC	CASSQSTGLPYEQYF
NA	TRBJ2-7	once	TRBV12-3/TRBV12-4	TGTGCCAGCAGCCCTGTTACAATAGGTCCATCCTACGAGCAGTACTTC	CASSPVTIGPSYEQYF
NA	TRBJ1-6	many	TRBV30	TGTGCCTGGAGTTTGGGGAAGAATAATTCACCCCTCCACTTT	CAWSLGKNNSPLHF
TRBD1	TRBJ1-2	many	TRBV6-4	TGTGCCAGCAAAAAGCGGGACAGGGGCTTCCATGGCTACACCTTC	CASKKRDRGFHGYTF
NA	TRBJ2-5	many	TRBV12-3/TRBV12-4	TGTGCCAGCTCAGATCAACAAGAGACCCAGTACTTC	CASSDQQETQYF
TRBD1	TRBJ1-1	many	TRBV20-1	TGCAGTGCTATGTGGGACAGGGGCGAAGCTTTCTTT	CSAMWDRGEAFF
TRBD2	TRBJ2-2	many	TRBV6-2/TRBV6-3	TGTGCCAGCAGGCCCGACGGGAGGGCCGGGGAGCTGTTTTTT	CASRPDGRAGELFF
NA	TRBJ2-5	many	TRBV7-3	TGTGCCAGCAGCTCGAGCTTGTTGGAGACCCAGTACTTC	CASSSSLLETQYF
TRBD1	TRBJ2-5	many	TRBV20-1	TGCAGTGCTAGAGGAGGGGGCGGAGAGACCCAGTACTTC	CSARGGGGETQYF
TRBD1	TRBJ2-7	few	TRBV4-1	TGCGCCAGCAGCCAAATTGGGACAGGGTCCTACGAGCAGTACTTC	CASSQIGTGSYEQYF
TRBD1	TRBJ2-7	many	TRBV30	TGTGCCTGGAGTAGGGACAGGGGGCAAGTCGAGCAGTACTTC	CAWSRDRGQVEQYF
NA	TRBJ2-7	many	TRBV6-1	TGTGCCAGCAGCCCCTTACAGGGATCCACCTACGAGCAGTACTTC	CASSPLQGSTYEQYF
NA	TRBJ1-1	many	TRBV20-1	TGCAGTGCTAGGACATCAAGCGATGGGGCTTTCTTT	CSARTSSDGAFF
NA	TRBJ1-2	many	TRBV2	TGTGCCAGCATCCTCCGACTTTCCTCGGTCCGGGGCTACACCTTC	CASILRLSSVRGYTF
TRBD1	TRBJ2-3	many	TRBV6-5	TGTGCCAGCAGTAGAGGGACAGGGGAGACGCAGTATTTT	CASSRGTGETQYF
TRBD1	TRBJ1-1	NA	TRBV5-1	TGCGCCAGCGGCTGGGGACAGGGGGAAACTGAAGCTTTCTTT	CASGWGQGETEAFF
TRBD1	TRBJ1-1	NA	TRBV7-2	TGTGCCAGCAGCAGCGGACAGGGTAGGGCTTTCTTT	CASSSGQGRAFF
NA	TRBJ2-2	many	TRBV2	TGTGCCAGCAGTGAAAACGGGGAGCTGTTTTTT	CASSENGELFF
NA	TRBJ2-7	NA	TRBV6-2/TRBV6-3	TGTGCCAGCAGTCCAGCCCTATACGAGCAGTACTTC	CASSPALYEQYF
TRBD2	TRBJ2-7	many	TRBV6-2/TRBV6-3	TGTGCCAGCAGTCGGACTAGCCGGGTAATGGACGAGCAGTACTTC	CASSRTSRVMDEQYF
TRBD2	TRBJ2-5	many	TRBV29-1	TGCAGCGTCGCCGGGACTAGCGGGGGAGGTCAGACCCAGTACTTC	CSVAGTSGGGQTQYF
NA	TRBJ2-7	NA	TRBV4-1	TGCGCCAGCAGCCAAGTTTCCGACACCGACGAGCAGTACTTC	CASSQVSDTDEQYF
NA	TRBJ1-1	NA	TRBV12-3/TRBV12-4	TGTGCCAGCAGTCACAACCGGGACCGCAACATGAACACTGAAGCTTTCTTT	CASSHNRDRNMNTEAFF
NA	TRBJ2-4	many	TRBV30	TGTGCCTGGGCGAAAGAATCCAAAAACATTCAGTACTTC	CAWAKESKNIQYF
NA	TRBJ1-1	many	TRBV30	TGTGCCAAAACACGACGGACAGCGAACACTGAAGCTTTCTTT	CAKTRRTANTEAFF
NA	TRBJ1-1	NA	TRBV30	TGTGCCTGGAGTGTACCGGGACGTGGTACTGAAGCTTCCTTT	CAWSVPGRGTEASF
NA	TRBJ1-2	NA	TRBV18	TGTGTCAGCTCACTAAGTCTCCAGGACTTCTATGGCCACACCTTC	CVSSLSLQDFYGHTF
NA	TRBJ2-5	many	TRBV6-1	TGTGCCAGCAGAACACTAGAGACCCAGTACTTC	CASRTLETQYF